These T cell receptor beta chains were read from a single sample in a study of T cell repertoires in cytomegalovirus infection. TCRdb itself ran the reads through MiXCR, one entry per CDR3 protein. The sample records just under 550,000 distinct CDR3 sequences, about 26% being singletons. The sequenced sample was PBMCs. All receptors come from a human donor in good health (CMV status not recorded). Some clones in this sample may be carry-over from other donors' samples. Both conserved end residues are part of each CDR3. The D gene is left open where the match is weak. Size tells how often a clone was seen (once, few, many) or the class of an expanded clone, and some rows leave it out.

CDR3 DNA	CDR3 protein	J gene	D gene	V gene	clone size
TGTGCCAGCAGTTGGACTAGCGGTCCCTACGAGCAGTACTTC	CASSWTSGPYEQYF	TRBJ2-7	TRBD2	TRBV27	NA
TGTGCCACCAGCAGGCAATTCGGAGGTGGCACAGATACGCAGTATTTT	CATSRQFGGGTDTQYF	TRBJ2-3	NA	TRBV15	few
TGTGCCAGCAGTTTGGAATGGACTAGCGGGAGTTGGTACTTC	CASSLEWTSGSWYF	TRBJ2-7	TRBD2	TRBV28	NA
TGTGCCTTATCTAGCGGGACCGGGGAGCTGTTTTTT	CALSSGTGELFF	TRBJ2-2	TRBD2	TRBV2	NA
TGCAGTGCTAGAGATATGAGACAAGCTACAGATACGCAGTATTTT	CSARDMRQATDTQYF	TRBJ2-3	NA	TRBV20-1	NA
TGTGCCAGCAGTGCCCAGATTCAAAGTAGCGGGAGGAGCTCCTACGAGCAGTACTTC	CASSAQIQSSGRSSYEQYF	TRBJ2-7	TRBD2	TRBV28	NA
TGTGCCAGTAGTCTTCGAACCAGGGTGAACACTGAAGCTTTCTTT	CASSLRTRVNTEAFF	TRBJ1-1	NA	TRBV19	few
TGCGCCAGCAGCGTGGCGGAGGGAGAGGAAGAGACCCAGTACTTC	CASSVAEGEEETQYF	TRBJ2-5	NA	TRBV5-1	NA
TGCAGTGCTAATAGACTCGGGGTCACCTCTGGAAACACCATATATTTT	CSANRLGVTSGNTIYF	TRBJ1-3	NA	TRBV20-1	NA
TGTGCCAGCAGCTTAACGGCCGGGATGAACACTGAAGCTTTCTTT	CASSLTAGMNTEAFF	TRBJ1-1	NA	TRBV7-6	NA
TGTGCCAGCAGCTTAGGTAAGGGGAACACTGAAGCTTTCTTT	CASSLGKGNTEAFF	TRBJ1-1	NA	TRBV7-9	few
TGCGCCAGCAGCCAAGCGGCCCGCCATGAGCAGTTCTTC	CASSQAARHEQFF	TRBJ2-1	NA	TRBV4-3	NA
TGTGCCAGCAGCTTGCCCGCGGGACAGTATAACTATGGCTACACCTTC	CASSLPAGQYNYGYTF	TRBJ1-2	TRBD1	TRBV5-8	NA
TGTGCCAGCAGTGATCTAGCGGGAGGGGTTTACGAGCAGTACTTC	CASSDLAGGVYEQYF	TRBJ2-7	TRBD2	TRBV27	few
TGTGCCATCGCACGTGGATCGCATCCTAGCGGGAGAAGGGGCGATGAGCAGTTCTTC	CAIARGSHPSGRRGDEQFF	TRBJ2-1	TRBD2	TRBV24-1	few
TGTGCCAGCAGCTTACTAGCGGGACCCTACAATGAGCAGTTCTTC	CASSLLAGPYNEQFF	TRBJ2-1	TRBD2	TRBV7-9	many
TGTGCCAGCAGCACGACTAGCGGGGAGTACAATGAGCAGTTCTTC	CASSTTSGEYNEQFF	TRBJ2-1	TRBD2	TRBV7-3	many
TGCGCCAGCAGCCAAGATTGGAACGGGATTAGCACAGATACGCAGTATTTT	CASSQDWNGISTDTQYF	TRBJ2-3	NA	TRBV4-1	once
TGTGCCAGCAGACGGGGCGGGAGTGGCTACGAGCAGTACTTC	CASRRGGSGYEQYF	TRBJ2-7	TRBD2	TRBV28	few
TGCAGCGCAAATACAGGGGTGGACACCATATATTTT	CSANTGVDTIYF	TRBJ1-3	TRBD1	TRBV29-1	NA
TGTGCCACCGGGGGGACAGGGGGTATCAATCAGCCCCAGCATTTT	CATGGTGGINQPQHF	TRBJ1-5	TRBD1	TRBV15	few
TGTGCCAGCAGTTTTGGTAGACAGGGGAATCAGCCCCAGCATTTT	CASSFGRQGNQPQHF	TRBJ1-5	TRBD1	TRBV12-3/TRBV12-4	few
TGTGCCATCTCAACTAGCGTGGAGACCCAGTACTTC	CAISTSVETQYF	TRBJ2-5	TRBD2	TRBV6-2/TRBV6-3	few
TGCGCCAGCAGCTTTCAGCATCAAGAGACCCAGTACTTC	CASSFQHQETQYF	TRBJ2-5	NA	TRBV5-1	many
TGTGCCAGCTCACCCACCGTTTTGACAGGGGGTCTCACTGAAGCTTTCTTT	CASSPTVLTGGLTEAFF	TRBJ1-1	TRBD1	TRBV18	few
TGTGCCAGCAGTGCCGCCGAAAAGGGGTACACTGAAGCTTTCTTT	CASSAAEKGYTEAFF	TRBJ1-1	NA	TRBV6-6	few
TGCAGCGTTCCGCAAGACGGTCGGGGCTATGGCTACACCTTC	CSVPQDGRGYGYTF	TRBJ1-2	NA	TRBV29-1	once
TGTGCCAGCAGCCAGAGGACTAGCGGGAGGACACGCACAGATACGCAGTATTTT	CASSQRTSGRTRTDTQYF	TRBJ2-3	TRBD2	TRBV14	NA
TGTGCCAGCAGCAGGGACAGTACCTCGGCTAACTATGGCTACACCTTC	CASSRDSTSANYGYTF	TRBJ1-2	TRBD1	TRBV7-9	NA
TGTGCCAGCATGGGGGCATATTACACTCAAGCTTTCTTT	CASMGAYYTQAFF	TRBJ1-1	NA	TRBV27	NA
TGCAGCGTCAGACAGAACACCGGGGAGCTGTTTTTT	CSVRQNTGELFF	TRBJ2-2	NA	TRBV29-1	NA
TGTGCCAGCAGCTCTGGCTCCCGCAATGAGCAGTTCTTC	CASSSGSRNEQFF	TRBJ2-1	NA	TRBV7-9	NA
TGCGCCAGCAGTCAGTCGGAGGGAAAACAGGGTCTGTCCTACAATGAGCAGTTCTTC	CASSQSEGKQGLSYNEQFF	TRBJ2-1	NA	TRBV23-1	NA
TGCAGTGCTGGGCGCTACAATGAGCAGTTCTTC	CSAGRYNEQFF	TRBJ2-1	NA	TRBV20-1	NA
TGTGCCAGCAGCTTAACGGGAGGGCCTCCCGCAGATACGCAGTATTTT	CASSLTGGPPADTQYF	TRBJ2-3	TRBD2	TRBV7-2	NA
TGTGCCAGTAGGTCGACAGGGGACTCATACAATGAGCAGTTCTTC	CASRSTGDSYNEQFF	TRBJ2-1	TRBD1	TRBV19	few